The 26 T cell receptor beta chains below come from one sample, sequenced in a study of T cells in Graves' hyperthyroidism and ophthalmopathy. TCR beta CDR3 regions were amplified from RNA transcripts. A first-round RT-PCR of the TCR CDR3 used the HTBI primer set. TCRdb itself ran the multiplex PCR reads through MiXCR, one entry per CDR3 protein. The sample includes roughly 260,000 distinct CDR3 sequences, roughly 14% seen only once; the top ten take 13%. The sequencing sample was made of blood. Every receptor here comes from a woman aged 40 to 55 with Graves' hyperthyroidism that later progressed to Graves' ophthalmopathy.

The chain's CDR3 is CASSQLTGTREAFF. CDR3 sequence (DNA): TGTGCCAGCAGTCAGCTAACTGGAACCCGAGAAGCTTTCTTT. This sequence joins TRBV12-3 or TRBV12-4 and TRBJ1-1; D gene uncertain. The CDR3 has 14 residues. Trimming removed 5 bases from V and 8 bases from J, with 18 bases in between.

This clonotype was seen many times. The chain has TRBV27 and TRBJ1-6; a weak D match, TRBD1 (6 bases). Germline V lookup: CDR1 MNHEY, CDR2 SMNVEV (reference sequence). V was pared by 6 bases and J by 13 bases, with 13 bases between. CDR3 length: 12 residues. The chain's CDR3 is CASSHRASPLHF. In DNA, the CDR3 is TGTGCCAGCAGCCACAGGGCAAGTCCCCTCCACTTT.

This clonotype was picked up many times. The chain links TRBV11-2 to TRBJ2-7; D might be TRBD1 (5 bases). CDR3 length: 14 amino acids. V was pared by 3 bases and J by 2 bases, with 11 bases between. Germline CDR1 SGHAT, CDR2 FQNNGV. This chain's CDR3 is CASSFPTDPYEQYF. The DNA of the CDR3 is TGTGCCAGCAGCTTCCCGACAGACCCCTACGAGCAGTACTTC. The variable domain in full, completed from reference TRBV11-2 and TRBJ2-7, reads EAGVAQSPRYKIIEKRQSVAFWCNPISGHATLYWYQQILGQGPKLLIQFQNNGVVDDSQLPKDRFSAERLKGVDSTLKIQPAKLEDSAVYLCASSFPTDPYEQYFGPGTRLTVT.

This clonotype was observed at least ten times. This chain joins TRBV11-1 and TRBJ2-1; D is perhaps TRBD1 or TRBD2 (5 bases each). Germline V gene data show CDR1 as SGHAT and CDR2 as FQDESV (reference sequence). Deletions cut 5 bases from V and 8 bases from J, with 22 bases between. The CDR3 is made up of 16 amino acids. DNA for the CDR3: TGTGCCAGCAGCCATGGGACCCTATGGGGTAATGATGAGCAGTTCTTC. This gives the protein CASSHGTLWGNDEQFF.

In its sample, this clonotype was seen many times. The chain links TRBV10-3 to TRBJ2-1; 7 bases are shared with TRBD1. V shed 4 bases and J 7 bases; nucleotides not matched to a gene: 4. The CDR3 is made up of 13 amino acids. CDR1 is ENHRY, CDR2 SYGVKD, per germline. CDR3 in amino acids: CAISGQGENEQFF. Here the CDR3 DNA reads TGTGCCATCAGTGGACAGGGAGAAAATGAGCAGTTCTTC.

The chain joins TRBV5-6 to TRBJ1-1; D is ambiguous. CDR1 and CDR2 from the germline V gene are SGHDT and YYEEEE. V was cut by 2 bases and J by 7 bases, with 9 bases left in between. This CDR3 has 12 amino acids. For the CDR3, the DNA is TGTGCCAGCAGCTTAAAGCGGATTGAAGCTTTCTTT. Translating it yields CASSLKRIEAFF.

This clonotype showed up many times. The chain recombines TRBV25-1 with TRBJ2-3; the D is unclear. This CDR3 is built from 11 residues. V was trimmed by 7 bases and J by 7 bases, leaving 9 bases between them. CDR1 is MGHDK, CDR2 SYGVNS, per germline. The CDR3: CASTRANTQYF. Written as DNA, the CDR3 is TGTGCCAGCACCCGAGCGAATACGCAGTATTTT.

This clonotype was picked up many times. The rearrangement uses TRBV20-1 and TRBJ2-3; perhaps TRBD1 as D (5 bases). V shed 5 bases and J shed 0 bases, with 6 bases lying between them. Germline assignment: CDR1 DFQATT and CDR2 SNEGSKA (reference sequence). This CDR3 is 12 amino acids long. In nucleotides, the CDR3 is TGCAGTGCTCGGACAAGCACAGATACGCAGTATTTT. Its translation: CSARTSTDTQYF.

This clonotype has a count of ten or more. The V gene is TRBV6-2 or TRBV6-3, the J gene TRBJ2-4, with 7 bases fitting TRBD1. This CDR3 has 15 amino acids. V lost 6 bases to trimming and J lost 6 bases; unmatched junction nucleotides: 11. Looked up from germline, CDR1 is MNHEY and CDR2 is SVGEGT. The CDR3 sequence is CASRVGVQGRNIQYF. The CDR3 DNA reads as TGTGCCAGCAGGGTAGGGGTACAGGGGAGAAACATTCAGTACTTC.

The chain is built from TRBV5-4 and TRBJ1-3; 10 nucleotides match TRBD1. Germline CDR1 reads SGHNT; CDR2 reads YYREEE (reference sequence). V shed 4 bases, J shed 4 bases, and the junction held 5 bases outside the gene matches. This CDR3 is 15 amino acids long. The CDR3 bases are TGTGCCAGCAGCATTGACAGGGGGCGAGGAAACACCATATATTTT. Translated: CASSIDRGRGNTIYF.

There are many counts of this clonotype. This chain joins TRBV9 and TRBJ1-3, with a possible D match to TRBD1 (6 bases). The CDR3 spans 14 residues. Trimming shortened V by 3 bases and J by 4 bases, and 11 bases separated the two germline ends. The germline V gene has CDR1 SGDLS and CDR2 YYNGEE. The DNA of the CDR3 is TGTGCCAGCAGCGGCGGGGGCTCCGGAAACACCATATATTTT. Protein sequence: CASSGGGSGNTIYF.

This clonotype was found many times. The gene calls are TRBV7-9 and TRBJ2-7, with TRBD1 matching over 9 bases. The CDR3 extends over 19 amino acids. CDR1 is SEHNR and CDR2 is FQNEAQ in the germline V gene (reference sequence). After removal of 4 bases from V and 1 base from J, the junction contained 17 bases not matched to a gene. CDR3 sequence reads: CASSSTVTRQGVFSYEQYF. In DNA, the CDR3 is TGTGCCAGCAGCTCCACCGTAACAAGACAGGGGGTTTTTTCCTACGAGCAGTACTTC.

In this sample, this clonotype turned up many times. CDR3 nucleotide sequence: TGTGCCAGCAGTTACTCGAGACTAGCGGGAGACGAGCAGTACTTC. As protein: CASSYSRLAGDEQYF. The rearrangement links TRBV6-5 to TRBJ2-7; 12 bases fit TRBD2. The germline V gene encodes CDR1 MNHEY and CDR2 SVGAGI. The CDR3 extends over 15 amino acids. J was trimmed by 5 bases and V by 0 bases; bases with no gene match: 2.

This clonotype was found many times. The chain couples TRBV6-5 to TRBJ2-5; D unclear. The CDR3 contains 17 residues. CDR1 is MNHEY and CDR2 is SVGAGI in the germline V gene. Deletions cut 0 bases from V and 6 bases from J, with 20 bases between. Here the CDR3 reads CASSYSRLERTYQTQYF. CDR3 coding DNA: TGTGCCAGCAGTTACTCGAGGCTAGAAAGGACCTATCAGACCCAGTACTTC.

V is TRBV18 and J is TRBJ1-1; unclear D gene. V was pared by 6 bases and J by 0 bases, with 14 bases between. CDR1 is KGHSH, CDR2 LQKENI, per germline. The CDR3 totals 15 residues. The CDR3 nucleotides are TGTGCCAGCTCCCGATCCTCGACTGTGAACACTGAAGCTTTCTTT. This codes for CASSRSSTVNTEAFF.

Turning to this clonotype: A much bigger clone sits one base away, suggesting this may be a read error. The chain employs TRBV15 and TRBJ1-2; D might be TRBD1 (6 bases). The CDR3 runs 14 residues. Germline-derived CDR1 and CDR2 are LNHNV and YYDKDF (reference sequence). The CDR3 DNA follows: TGTGCCGCCAGCAGTAACAGGGCTAACTATGGCTACACCTTC. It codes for CAASSNRANYGYTF.

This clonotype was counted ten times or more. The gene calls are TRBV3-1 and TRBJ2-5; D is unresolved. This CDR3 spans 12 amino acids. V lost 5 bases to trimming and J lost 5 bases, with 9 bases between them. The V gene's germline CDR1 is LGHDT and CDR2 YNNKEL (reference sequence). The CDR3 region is CASSSEEETQYF. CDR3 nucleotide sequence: TGTGCCAGCAGCTCGGAAGAGGAGACCCAGTACTTC.

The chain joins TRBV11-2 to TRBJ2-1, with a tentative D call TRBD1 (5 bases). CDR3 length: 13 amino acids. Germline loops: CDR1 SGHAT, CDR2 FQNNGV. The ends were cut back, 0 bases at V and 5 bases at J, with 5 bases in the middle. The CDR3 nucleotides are TGTGCCAGCAGCTTAGAACAGGACAATGAGCAGTTCTTC. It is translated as CASSLEQDNEQFF.

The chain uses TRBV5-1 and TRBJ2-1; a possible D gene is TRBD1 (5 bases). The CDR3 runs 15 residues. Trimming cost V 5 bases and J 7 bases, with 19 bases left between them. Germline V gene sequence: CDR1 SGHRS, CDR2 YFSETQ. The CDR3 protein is CASSSEGARMNEQFF. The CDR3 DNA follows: TGCGCCAGCAGTTCCGAAGGGGCCCGTATGAATGAGCAGTTCTTC.

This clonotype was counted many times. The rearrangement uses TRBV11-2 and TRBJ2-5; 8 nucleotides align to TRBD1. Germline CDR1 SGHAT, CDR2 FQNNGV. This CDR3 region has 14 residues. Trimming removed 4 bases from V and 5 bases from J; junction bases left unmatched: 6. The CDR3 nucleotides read TGTGCCAGCAGCTCCAGACAGGGGTGGGAGACCCAGTACTTC. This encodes CASSSRQGWETQYF.

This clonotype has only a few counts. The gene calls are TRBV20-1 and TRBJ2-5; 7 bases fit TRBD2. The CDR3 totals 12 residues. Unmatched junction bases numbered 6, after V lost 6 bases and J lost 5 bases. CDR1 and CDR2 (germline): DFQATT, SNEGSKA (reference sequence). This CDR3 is CSALGGLETQYF. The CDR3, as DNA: TGCAGTGCCTTGGGAGGGCTGGAGACCCAGTACTTC.

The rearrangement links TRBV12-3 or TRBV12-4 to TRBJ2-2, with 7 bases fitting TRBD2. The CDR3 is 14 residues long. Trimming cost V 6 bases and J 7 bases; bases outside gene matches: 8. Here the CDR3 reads CASSSSGRGGELFF. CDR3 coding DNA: TGTGCCAGCAGCTCTAGCGGAAGGGGCGGGGAGCTGTTTTTT.

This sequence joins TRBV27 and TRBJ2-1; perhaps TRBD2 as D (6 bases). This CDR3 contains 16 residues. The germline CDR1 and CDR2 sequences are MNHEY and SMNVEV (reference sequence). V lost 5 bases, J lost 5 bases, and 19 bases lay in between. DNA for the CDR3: TGTGCCAGCAGTACTCCCCCATGGAGGGAGAACAATGAGCAGTTCTTC. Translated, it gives CASSTPPWRENNEQFF.

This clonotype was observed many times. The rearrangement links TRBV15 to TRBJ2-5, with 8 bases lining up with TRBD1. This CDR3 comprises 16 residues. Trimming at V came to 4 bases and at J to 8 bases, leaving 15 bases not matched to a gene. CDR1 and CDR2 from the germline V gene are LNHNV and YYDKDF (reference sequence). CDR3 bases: TGTGCCACCAGCACCTTAATTGGGCAGGGGGCGATCACCCAGTACTTC. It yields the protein CATSTLIGQGAITQYF.

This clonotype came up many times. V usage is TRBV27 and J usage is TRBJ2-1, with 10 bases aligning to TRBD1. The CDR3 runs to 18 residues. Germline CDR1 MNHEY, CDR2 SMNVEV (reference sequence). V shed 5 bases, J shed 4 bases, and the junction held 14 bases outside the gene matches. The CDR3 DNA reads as TGTGCCAGCAGTAGGACCATACCGGGACAGGGGAGTTACAATGAGCAGTTCTTC. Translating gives CASSRTIPGQGSYNEQFF.

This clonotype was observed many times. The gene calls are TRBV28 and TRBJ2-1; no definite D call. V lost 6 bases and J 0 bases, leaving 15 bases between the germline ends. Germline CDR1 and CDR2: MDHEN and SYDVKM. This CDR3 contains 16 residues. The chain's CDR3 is CASRRVGWSSYNEQFF. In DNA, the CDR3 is TGTGCCAGCAGAAGGGTCGGTTGGAGCTCCTACAATGAGCAGTTCTTC. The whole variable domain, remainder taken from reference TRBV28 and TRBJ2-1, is DVKVTQSSRYLVKRTGEKVFLECVQDMDHENMFWYRQDPGLGLRLIYFSYDVKMKEKGDIPEGYSVSREKKERFSLILESASTNQTSMYLCASRRVGWSSYNEQFFGPGTRLTVL.